Below are 20 T cell receptor beta chains sequenced from a single sample in a study of T cell repertoires in cytomegalovirus infection. TCRdb fed the reads into MiXCR, producing one record per CDR3 protein. The profile shows around 270,000 distinct CDR3 sequences, 9.1% of them singletons. Sequences were obtained from PBMCs. These receptor sequences come from a human donor in good health (CMV status not recorded). Some clones in this sample may be carry-over from other donors' samples.

This chain connects TRBV20-1 to TRBJ2-7; the D is unclear. The CDR3 runs to 12 residues. CDR1 and CDR2 from the germline V gene are DFQATT and SNEGSKA (reference sequence). Trimming pared 2 bases from V and 3 bases from J, leaving 8 bases between. The CDR3 nucleotides read TGCAGTGCTAGACATGTCGGCTACGAGCAGTACTTC. Amino acids: CSARHVGYEQYF.

Turning to this clonotype: The junction departs from the called germline gene at one end, perhaps through a read error. The gene calls are TRBV5-1 and TRBJ2-5; 9 bases agree with TRBD1. CDR1 and CDR2 (germline): SGHRS, YFSETQ. The CDR3 contains 15 residues. CDR3 in amino acids: CASSPFGTGKETKYF. CDR3 DNA sequence: TGCGCCAGCAGCCCGTTCGGGACAGGGAAAGAGACCAAGTACTTC.

This clonotype was detected a few times. The CDR3 region is CASSGTVSRSGNTIYF. The CDR3, as DNA: TGTGCCAGCAGCGGGACAGTCTCCCGCTCTGGAAACACCATATATTTT. The chain carries TRBV28 and TRBJ1-3; 7 nucleotides align to TRBD1. The J segment lost 0 bases and the V segment lost 6 bases, leaving 8 bases of the junction unmatched. Germline V gives CDR1 MDHEN, CDR2 SYDVKM. CDR3 length: 16 residues. Full variable domain (missing parts from reference TRBV28 and TRBJ1-3): DVKVTQSSRYLVKRTGEKVFLECVQDMDHENMFWYRQDPGLGLRLIYFSYDVKMKEKGDIPEGYSVSREKKERFSLILESASTNQTSMYLCASSGTVSRSGNTIYFGEGSWLTVV.

The chain carries TRBV4-1 and TRBJ2-3; D is possibly TRBD2 (7 bases). CDR3 length: 15 residues. Germline V gene lookup returns CDR1 MGHRA and CDR2 YSYEKL. Trimming removed 1 base at V and 10 bases at J, with 18 bases between. In nucleotides, the CDR3 is TGCGCCAGCAGCCAAGGTGGGGGGGCGCGATTCGCGCAGTATTTT. Its translation: CASSQGGGARFAQYF.

This clonotype was recorded many times. The J gene is TRBJ2-2, the V gene TRBV19; D gene uncertain. This CDR3 contains 13 residues. Trimming removed 5 bases at V and 4 bases at J, with 8 bases between. Germline values: CDR1 LNHDA, CDR2 SQIVND (reference sequence). CDR3 region: CASSQAFTGELFF. The CDR3 region has the DNA TGTGCCAGTAGTCAAGCCTTCACCGGGGAGCTGTTTTTT.

In this sample, this clonotype turned up many times. This chain links TRBV7-2 with TRBJ2-5, with 7 bases lining up with TRBD1. J gave up 5 bases and V 5 bases, and 5 bases lay outside the gene matches. CDR3 length equals 13 residues. Germline CDR1 reads SGHTA; CDR2 reads FQGNSA. The CDR3 reads CASSLDRRETQYF. The CDR3 DNA follows: TGTGCCAGCAGCCTGGACAGGAGGGAGACCCAGTACTTC.

This clonotype came up many times. The chain recombines TRBV7-8 with TRBJ2-7, with 11 nucleotides matching TRBD2. J lost 7 bases, V lost 3 bases, and 8 bases had no gene match. The CDR3 runs 15 residues. The germline V gene encodes CDR1 SGHVS and CDR2 FQNEAQ. CDR3 in DNA: TGTGCCAGCAGCTTGAGGACTAGCGGGTCTCGGGAGCAGTACTTC. The encoded protein is CASSLRTSGSREQYF.

This clonotype showed up many times. V and J are TRBV7-2 and TRBJ1-2; the D is unclear. CDR3 length: 14 amino acids. Between the trimmed V and J ends, which lost 1 base and 4 bases, there was a span of 10 bases. Germline V CDR1 and CDR2: SGHTA, FQGNSA. CDR3 region: CASSLVSEGYGYTF. Written as DNA, the CDR3 is TGTGCCAGCAGCTTAGTCTCAGAGGGCTATGGCTACACCTTC.

This clonotype came up many times. The rearrangement links TRBV19 to TRBJ1-4; 7 bases agree with TRBD1. The CDR3 totals 15 residues. V was clipped by 4 bases and J by 5 bases; unmatched bases: 7. Germline CDR1 LNHDA, CDR2 SQIVND (reference sequence). The CDR3 coding sequence is TGTGCCAGTAGTAGACGGGGACAGTTAAATGAAAAACTGTTTTTT. This codes for CASSRRGQLNEKLFF.

Ten or more counts support this clonotype. V gene TRBV7-2 combines with J gene TRBJ2-2; D uncertain. This CDR3 spans 19 amino acids. Germline V gene lookup returns CDR1 SGHTA and CDR2 FQGNSA. V shed 0 bases and J shed 8 bases, with 25 bases lying between them. CDR3 sequence (DNA): TGTGCCAGCAGCTTAGCAAATGGCCCCCTTATAGCCCCCCAAGGGGAGCTGTTTTTT. Protein: CASSLANGPLIAPQGELFF.

This clonotype came up many times. The rearrangement links TRBV19 to TRBJ2-1; 7 nucleotides match TRBD2. Losses at the gene ends were 10 bases for V and 0 bases for J; bases not matched to a gene: 18. This CDR3 has 18 amino acids. CDR1 LNHDA and CDR2 SQIVND come from the germline V gene (reference sequence). The CDR3 sequence: CATYPGWGGSSSYNEQFF. Written as DNA, the CDR3 is TGTGCCACTTACCCGGGCTGGGGGGGGTCAAGCTCCTACAATGAGCAGTTCTTC. Filled out from reference TRBV19 and TRBJ2-1, the complete variable domain reads DGGITQSPKYLFRKEGQNVTLSCEQNLNHDAMYWYRQDPGQGLRLIYYSQIVNDFQKGDIAEGYSVSREKKESFPLTVTSAQKNPTAFYLCATYPGWGGSSSYNEQFFGPGTRLTVL.

A few counts support this clonotype. This chain connects TRBV28 to TRBJ1-1; 8 bases are shared with TRBD1. CDR1 is MDHEN and CDR2 is SYDVKM in the germline V gene. Trimming cost V 11 bases and J 2 bases; bases outside gene matches: 19. The CDR3 loop spans 17 amino acids. The CDR3 here is CAATSNRGARGNTEAFF. The DNA of the CDR3 is TGTGCCGCCACCAGCAACAGGGGGGCGAGGGGCAACACTGAAGCTTTCTTT.

This clonotype was observed at least ten times. The chain carries TRBV7-2 and TRBJ2-7; 13 nucleotides agree with TRBD2. Germline V gene sequence: CDR1 SGHTA, CDR2 FQGNSA. The V gene end was trimmed by 5 bases and the J gene end by 2 bases; junction bases not matched to a gene: 12. The CDR3 runs to 18 residues. Here the CDR3 reads CASSRLGGTSGEAYEQYF. The CDR3 DNA sequence: TGTGCCAGCAGCCGTCTGGGAGGGACTAGCGGGGAAGCCTACGAGCAGTACTTC.

At least ten counts were recorded for this clonotype. CDR3 residues: CASSSIAGYTGELFF. The CDR3 DNA sequence: TGTGCCAGCAGTTCAATAGCGGGGTACACCGGGGAGCTGTTTTTT. The chain links TRBV28 to TRBJ2-2; TRBD2 aligns across 8 bases. V gave up 4 bases and J gave up 3 bases; unmatched junction bases: 4. Germline loops: CDR1 MDHEN, CDR2 SYDVKM. The length of the CDR3 is 15 residues.

This clonotype occurred many times. This chain links TRBV12-3 or TRBV12-4 with TRBJ1-1; D gene unclear. The germline V and J ends were trimmed by 4 bases and 5 bases, with 2 bases remaining between them. This CDR3 is 10 amino acids long. As DNA, the CDR3 is TGTGCCAGCAGTTATACTGAAGCTTTCTTT. Translating gives CASSYTEAFF.

At least ten counts were recorded for this clonotype. The chain joins TRBV7-6 to TRBJ1-5; D is unclear. V dropped 5 bases and J dropped 0 bases, with 17 bases sitting between them. The V gene's germline CDR1 is SGHVS and CDR2 FNYEAQ. The CDR3 runs to 17 residues. In nucleotides, the CDR3 is TGTGCCAGCAGCCACGGGCCAGGAGACCCTAGCAATCAGCCCCAGCATTTT. Protein sequence: CASSHGPGDPSNQPQHF.

This clonotype came up many times. The genes are TRBV5-1 and TRBJ1-4; TRBD1 might be the D (5 bases). Trimming stripped 7 bases from V and 7 bases from J, with 17 bases between. Per the germline V gene, CDR1 is SGHRS and CDR2 is YFSETQ. The CDR3 spans 14 residues. The CDR3 loop is CASRVGGNSEKLFF. The CDR3, as DNA: TGCGCCAGCCGGGTTGGGGGGAACAGTGAAAAACTGTTTTTT. The variable domain in full, completed from reference TRBV5-1 and TRBJ1-4, reads KAGVTQTPRYLIKTRGQQVTLSCSPISGHRSVSWYQQTPGQGLQFLFEYFSETQRNKGNFPGRFSGRQFSNSRSEMNVSTLELGDSALYLCASRVGGNSEKLFFGSGTQLSVL.

V gene TRBV30 combines with J gene TRBJ2-3; 7 bases align to TRBD1. Trimming removed 5 bases from V and 2 bases from J; junction bases left unmatched: 7. The CDR3 totals 14 residues. From germline, CDR1 is GTSNPN and CDR2 SVGIG (reference sequence). CDR3 in DNA: TGTGCCTGGGCGGTACAGGGGTACACAGATACGCAGTATTTT. As protein: CAWAVQGYTDTQYF.

This clonotype was seen many times. The chain combines TRBV28 with TRBJ1-1; D is unresolved. Deletions cut 9 bases from V and 2 bases from J, with 7 bases between. CDR1 is MDHEN, CDR2 SYDVKM, per germline. This CDR3 spans 11 amino acids. The CDR3 nucleotides are TGTGCCAGTACAGTTAACACTGAAGCTTTCTTT. It codes for CASTVNTEAFF. The entire variable domain, with the rest obtained from reference TRBV28 and TRBJ1-1, is as follows: DVKVTQSSRYLVKRTGEKVFLECVQDMDHENMFWYRQDPGLGLRLIYFSYDVKMKEKGDIPEGYSVSREKKERFSLILESASTNQTSMYLCASTVNTEAFFGQGTRLTVV.

This clonotype appeared many times. The gene calls are TRBV7-2 and TRBJ1-1; D unresolved. The V gene lost 0 bases and the J gene lost 4 bases, with 15 bases spanning the gap. CDR3 length equals 16 residues. The V gene's germline CDR1 is SGHTA and CDR2 FQGNSA. CDR3 loop: CASSLAQSGPGTEAFF. In DNA, the CDR3 is TGTGCCAGCAGCTTAGCGCAATCCGGGCCGGGCACTGAAGCTTTCTTT.